This passage covers 17 T cell receptor beta chains from one sample sequenced in a study of early T cells in non-severe SARS-CoV-2 infection. MiXCR, run by TCRdb on the 5' RACE reads, gives a single entry per CDR3 protein. The table has over 50,000 distinct CDR3 sequences, over 9.5% seen once. The material sequenced was whole blood. The origin of the receptors is an adult who was a healthcare worker with PCR-confirmed SARS-CoV-2 infection or an uninfected control (not recorded which).

This clonotype was picked up one time. This chain uses TRBV29-1 with TRBJ1-1; D is ambiguous. CDR3 size: 11 residues. Trimming shortened V by 4 bases and J by 4 bases, and 7 bases separated the two germline ends. Germline V gene data show CDR1 as SQVTM and CDR2 as ANQGSEA. For the CDR3, the DNA is TGCAGCGTTGTCGAGGGCACTGAAGCTTTCTTT. The encoded protein is CSVVEGTEAFF.

In its sample, this clonotype was seen many times. The chain joins TRBV20-1 to TRBJ2-7; 10 bases are a match to TRBD2. In germline, CDR1 is DFQATT, CDR2 SNEGSKA (reference sequence). The CDR3 sequence is 13 residues long. Trimming cost V 1 base and J 3 bases; bases outside gene matches: 0. CDR3: CSARGTSGYEQYF. The CDR3, as DNA: TGCAGTGCTAGAGGGACTAGCGGCTACGAGCAGTACTTC.

In this sample, this clonotype turned up many times. This chain joins TRBV3-1 and TRBJ1-5; D call uncertain. The germline gives CDR1 LGHDT, CDR2 YNNKEL (reference sequence). CDR3 size: 13 residues. V was shortened by 0 bases and J by 6 bases, with 6 bases between the two germline ends. DNA for the CDR3: TGTGCCAGCAGCCAAGAATATGGTCAGCCCCAGCATTTT. This encodes CASSQEYGQPQHF.

This clonotype has at least ten counts. This chain uses TRBV27 with TRBJ1-1; D is possibly TRBD1 (5 bases). Between the trimmed V and J ends, which lost 2 bases and 4 bases, there was a span of 8 bases. The germline V gene encodes CDR1 MNHEY and CDR2 SMNVEV (reference sequence). This CDR3 spans 13 amino acids. CDR3 sequence (DNA): TGTGCCAGCAGTTTAGTGGGGGGCACTGAAGCTTTCTTT. Its protein is CASSLVGGTEAFF.

This clonotype was seen a few times. The chain is built from TRBV11-2 and TRBJ2-5, with a possible D match to TRBD2 (6 bases). V lost 1 base to trimming and J lost 5 bases, with 11 bases between them. Germline V CDR1 and CDR2: SGHAT, FQNNGV. The CDR3 runs 14 residues. In nucleotides, the CDR3 is TGTGCCAGCAGCTTAGGTACGGGAGTGGAGACCCAGTACTTC. Translating gives CASSLGTGVETQYF.

This clonotype occurred many times. The chain combines TRBV7-3 with TRBJ2-3; 11 bases fit TRBD2. Germline CDR1 SGHTA, CDR2 FQGTGA. The CDR3 spans 14 residues. V lost 4 bases and J lost 5; bases outside the gene matches: 2. DNA of the CDR3: TGTGCCAGCAGCTCCGGACTAGCGGGAGATACGCAGTATTTT. Protein sequence: CASSSGLAGDTQYF.

The chain combines TRBV6-5 with TRBJ1-2; D ambiguous. With 10 bases removed from V and 4 bases from J, the gap between germline ends came to 13 bases. The CDR3 consists of 12 residues. From germline, CDR1 is MNHEY and CDR2 SVGAGI. CDR3 sequence reads: CATADRFYGYTF. The CDR3 nucleotides are TGTGCCACCGCGGACCGTTTCTATGGCTACACCTTC.

This clonotype came up a few times. At one of its ends the junction is not consistent with the germline gene, which may arise from a read error. The V call is TRBV28, the J call TRBJ2-3, with 8 bases fitting TRBD2. In germline, CDR1 is MDHEN, CDR2 SYDVKM. CDR3 size: 15 residues. The CDR3 bases are TGTGCCAGCACTTTAGCGGGGCCCGGCACAGATACGCAGTATTTT. This codes for CASTLAGPGTDTQYF. Combining the CDR3 with reference TRBV28 and TRBJ2-3 gives the whole variable domain DVKVTQSSRYLVKRTGEKVFLECVQDMDHENMFWYRQDPGLGLRLIYFSYDVKMKEKGDIPEGYSVSREKKERFSLILESASTNQTSMYLCASTLAGPGTDTQYFGPGTRLTVL.

V usage is TRBV29-1 and J usage is TRBJ1-4, with a weak D call TRBD1 (5 bases). The CDR3 loop spans 14 amino acids. V was shortened by 3 bases and J by 8 bases, with 16 bases between the two germline ends. Germline values: CDR1 SQVTM, CDR2 ANQGSEA. The chain's CDR3 is CSVENQGGGEKLFF. The DNA of the CDR3 is TGCAGCGTTGAGAATCAGGGCGGGGGAGAAAAACTGTTTTTT.

This clonotype has ten or more counts. V gene TRBV18 combines with J gene TRBJ2-7; D is possibly TRBD2 (6 bases). The ends were cut back, 8 bases at V and 4 bases at J, with 18 bases in the middle. Germline-derived CDR1 and CDR2 are KGHSH and LQKENI. The CDR3 has 14 amino acids. The CDR3 protein is CASAPRRDGYEQYF. CDR3 nucleotide sequence: TGTGCCAGCGCTCCCAGGCGGGACGGGTACGAGCAGTACTTC.

The table lists this clonotype with a few counts. The chain joins TRBV29-1 to TRBJ1-2; 9 nucleotides match TRBD1. The germline V gene encodes CDR1 SQVTM and CDR2 ANQGSEA. The CDR3 is 11 amino acids. J gave up 4 bases and V 7 bases, and 1 base lay outside the gene matches. The CDR3 sequence is CSEGQGYGYTF. The CDR3 DNA is TGCAGCGAGGGACAGGGCTATGGCTACACCTTC.

This clonotype was counted many times. V gene TRBV11-2 combines with J gene TRBJ2-3; 8 positions agree with TRBD2. The germline V gene has CDR1 SGHAT and CDR2 FQNNGV. The V segment lost 5 bases and the J segment 6 bases; nucleotides outside the gene matches: 4. This CDR3 region has 13 residues. CDR3 DNA: TGTGCCAGCAGCCCCAGACTAGCGGATACGCAGTATTTT. Amino acids: CASSPRLADTQYF.

The table lists this clonotype with many counts. V is TRBV7-3 and J is TRBJ2-5, with 8 bases matching TRBD2. The CDR3 contains 14 residues. V shed 1 base, J shed 2 bases, and the junction held 0 bases outside the gene matches. Germline V CDR1 and CDR2: SGHTA, FQGTGA. The CDR3 spells CASSLSGGQETQYF. DNA of the CDR3: TGTGCCAGCAGCTTAAGCGGGGGGCAAGAGACCCAGTACTTC.

This clonotype was observed a handful of times. V and J are TRBV20-1 and TRBJ2-3; D ambiguous. Germline values: CDR1 DFQATT, CDR2 SNEGSKA (reference sequence). This CDR3 contains 15 residues. V was pared by 0 bases and J by 0 bases, with 10 bases between. CDR3 coding DNA: TGCAGTGCTAGAGATGCCCGGCTTAGCACAGATACGCAGTATTTT. This encodes CSARDARLSTDTQYF.

The sample holds a few counts of this clonotype. V usage is TRBV5-1 and J usage is TRBJ2-3, with D possibly matching TRBD2 (6 bases). V lost 4 bases to trimming and J lost 5 bases, with 14 bases between them. Germline assignment: CDR1 SGHRS and CDR2 YFSETQ. The CDR3 covers 14 residues. CDR3 sequence: CASSQEGGEDTQYF. The CDR3 DNA sequence: TGCGCCAGCAGCCAGGAGGGAGGAGAAGATACGCAGTATTTT.

This clonotype was counted at least ten times. The chain carries TRBV20-1 and TRBJ1-5; no definite D call. Trimming took off 7 bases at V and 1 base at J, with 11 bases between the two ends. The V gene's germline CDR1 is DFQATT and CDR2 SNEGSKA (reference sequence). The CDR3 is made up of 13 amino acids. The CDR3 here is CSVNAGSNQPQHF. CDR3 coding DNA: TGCAGTGTTAATGCGGGAAGCAATCAGCCCCAGCATTTT.

This clonotype occurred a few times. The rearrangement uses TRBV28 and TRBJ2-7; possibly TRBD1 or TRBD2 for D (5 bases each). Germline assignment: CDR1 MDHEN and CDR2 SYDVKM. Trimming took off 3 bases at V and 1 base at J, with 13 bases between the two ends. The CDR3 runs 15 residues. CDR3 protein: CASSLSRGLSYEQYF. The CDR3 nucleotides read TGTGCCAGCAGTTTGTCACGGGGCCTATCCTACGAGCAGTACTTC.